This TCR beta chain originates from a study of blood T cell repertoires in COVID-19. Study-level background: Sample material is recorded as cDNA or gDNA derived from T cells, B-cell-depleted T cells, or PBMCs.

The CDR3 spans 12 residues. CDR1 is SQVTM and CDR2 is ANQGSEA in the germline V gene. Trimming shortened V by 6 bases and J by 6 bases, and 11 bases separated the two germline ends. Using immunoSEQ multiplex PCR, the repertoire was profiled, and TCRdb retains in-frame clones only, with some absent. Found here are some 30,000 clones, roughly nine tenths of them singletons; the top ten hold roughly 3.2%. J is TRBJ2-2 and V is TRBV29-1, with D possibly matching TRBD1 (6 bases). This TCR came from a human donor in a cohort sampled during active COVID-19. The sample taken for sequencing was peripheral blood. CDR3 loop: CSVATGSGELFF. The CDR3 region has the DNA TGCAGCGTGGCCACAGGGTCCGGGGAGCTGTTTTTT.